This T cell receptor (beta chain) was sequenced in a study of blood T cells in healthy people across ages. Study results and limitations: Long-lived donors exceeded aged donors in naive CD4+ cells and diversity.

Germline V gene lookup returns CDR1 SQVTM and CDR2 ANQGSEA. The CDR3 has 14 residues. The V segment lost 7 bases and the J segment 2 bases; nucleotides outside the gene matches: 10. About this clonotype: Its specificity is not known.

A sample-barcoded 5' primer and a J-beta primer mix were used in a second PCR of roughly 7 to 11 cycles. Each of the cDNA molecules was tagged by a template-switch adaptor with 12 random nucleotides. A single record per CDR3 protein comes from TCRdb applying MiXCR to the 5' RACE reads. The repertoire holds 1,800,000 or so distinct CDR3 sequences, with about 39% as singletons. The sample was blood. The chain has TRBV29-1 and TRBJ1-2; TRBD1 matches 7 bases. This TCR was sampled from a human donor in good health. CDR3 sequence (DNA): TGCAGCGCCCAGGGGGGGGGGAGCAACTATGGCTACACCTTC. Translated, it gives CSAQGGGSNYGYTF.